The 23 T cell receptor beta chains reported below all come from one sample, sequenced in a study of blood T cell repertoires in COVID-19. Profiled with immunoSEQ multiplex PCR; TCRdb holds only in-frame clones, not every one. The table has about 380,000 clones, 85% seen once. What was sequenced was peripheral blood. Receptors were obtained from a woman younger than 30 with acute or convalescent COVID-19.

The V call is TRBV7-3, the J call TRBJ2-2; no firm D call. Germline-derived CDR1 and CDR2 are SGHTA and FQGTGA. Between the trimmed V and J ends, which lost 5 bases and 8 bases, there was a span of 18 bases. There are 15 residues in the CDR3. CDR3 bases: TGTGCCAGCAGCGCCGACCTAGGAACACCGGGGGAGCTGTTTTTT. This sequence encodes CASSADLGTPGELFF. The full variable domain, in which reference TRBV7-3 and TRBJ2-2 provide the parts outside the CDR3, is GAGVSQTPSNKVTEKGKYVELRCDPISGHTALYWYRQSLGQGPEFLIYFQGTGAADDSGLPNDRFFAVRPEGSVSTLKIQRTERGDSAVYLCASSADLGTPGELFFGEGSRLTVL.

The V gene is TRBV7-3, the J gene TRBJ2-1; 8 nucleotides match TRBD1. This CDR3 has 15 residues. The V gene's germline CDR1 is SGHTA and CDR2 FQGTGA. After removal of 2 bases from V and 4 bases from J, the junction contained 4 bases not matched to a gene. The CDR3: CASSLGQGRYNEQFF. In nucleotides, the CDR3 is TGTGCCAGCAGCTTAGGACAGGGCCGATACAATGAGCAGTTCTTC.

The rearrangement uses TRBV5-5 and TRBJ1-5, with D perhaps TRBD1 (5 bases). The V gene's germline CDR1 is SGHKS and CDR2 YYEKEE (reference sequence). Trimming stripped 3 bases from V and 4 bases from J, with 14 bases between. The CDR3 is 15 amino acids. CDR3 bases: TGTGCCAGCAGCTCGGGTCAGGGATCTAATCAGCCCCAGCATTTT. As protein: CASSSGQGSNQPQHF.

The genes are TRBV20-1 and TRBJ2-7, with a weak D call TRBD2 (5 bases). The CDR3 length is 15 residues. Germline V CDR1 and CDR2: DFQATT, SNEGSKA (reference sequence). Trimming took off 3 bases at V and 0 bases at J, with 15 bases between the two ends. CDR3 bases: TGCAGTGCTAGTACCTCCGGACTGGGCTCCTACGAGCAGTACTTC. Translating it yields CSASTSGLGSYEQYF.

V and J are TRBV4-1 and TRBJ1-5; possible D gene TRBD1, 5 bases. The CDR3 runs to 16 residues. The germline gives CDR1 MGHRA, CDR2 YSYEKL. Trimming left V 3 bases short and J 4 bases short, with 16 bases between. The DNA for the CDR3 is TGCGCCAGCAGCCACCCAGACAGTATAGGTAATCAGCCCCAGCATTTT. Its protein is CASSHPDSIGNQPQHF.

This chain connects TRBV4-1 to TRBJ2-3, with 8 nucleotides matching TRBD1. Looked up from germline, CDR1 is MGHRA and CDR2 is YSYEKL. V shed 0 bases and J 2 bases; nucleotides not matched to a gene: 10. The CDR3 has 18 residues. CDR3 amino acids: CASSQDSDRGHITDTQYF. CDR3 nucleotides: TGCGCCAGCAGCCAAGATTCCGACAGGGGACATATCACAGATACGCAGTATTTT.

This chain links TRBV21-1 with TRBJ2-7; TRBD2, the D gene given by the table, was not confirmed from the DNA. TRBV21-1 is marked as a pseudogene. CDR3 length: 15 residues. In DNA, the CDR3 is TGTGCCAGCAGCACTGCTAGCGGGAGCTCCTACGAGCAGTACTTC. Its protein is CASSTASGSSYEQYF.

The V gene is TRBV2, the J gene TRBJ1-1; possibly TRBD1 for D (5 bases). Germline V CDR1 and CDR2: SNHLY, FYNNEI. This CDR3 is 16 amino acids long. V dropped 3 bases and J dropped 4 bases, with 18 bases sitting between them. The CDR3 region is CASSDGGGVPSTEAFF. In DNA form, the CDR3 reads TGTGCCAGCAGTGACGGCGGGGGTGTACCGAGCACTGAAGCTTTCTTT.

This clone was recorded a few times. V gene TRBV5-1 combines with J gene TRBJ2-7; 9 positions match TRBD1. Germline loops: CDR1 SGHRS, CDR2 YFSETQ. The junction had 7 bases not matched to a gene; V was cut back by 4 bases and J by 5 bases. CDR3 length: 14 amino acids. The CDR3 DNA reads TGCGCCAGCAGCCCAGGGACAGGGCCCAACGAGCAGTACTTC. Encoded protein: CASSPGTGPNEQYF.

V is TRBV19 and J is TRBJ1-3; D is uncertain. Trimming stripped 5 bases from V and 7 bases from J, with 21 bases between. The CDR3 is 16 residues long. Germline CDR1 reads LNHDA; CDR2 reads SQIVND (reference sequence). This CDR3 reads CASSHQTAVSDNTIYF. In nucleotides, the CDR3 is TGTGCCAGTAGTCACCAAACAGCGGTGTCCGACAACACCATATATTTT.

This chain joins TRBV11-2 and TRBJ2-7; D is perhaps TRBD2 (5 bases). The length of the CDR3 is 15 residues. Per the germline V gene, CDR1 is SGHAT and CDR2 is FQNNGV. V dropped 5 bases and J dropped 0 bases, with 14 bases sitting between them. CDR3 bases: TGTGCCAGCAGCCTCAGGAGCGGAAGCTCCTACGAGCAGTACTTC. This codes for CASSLRSGSSYEQYF.

As DNA, the CDR3 is TGTGCCAGCAGCGATTTACAGGGAAATCAGCCCCAGCATTTT. It yields the protein CASSDLQGNQPQHF. The J gene is TRBJ1-5, the V gene TRBV2, with D possibly TRBD1 on 6 matching bases. CDR3 length equals 14 residues. V was shortened by 6 bases and J by 4 bases, with 13 bases between the two germline ends. Germline V gene data show CDR1 as SNHLY and CDR2 as FYNNEI.

The chain is built from TRBV6-5 and TRBJ2-3; 11 nucleotides agree with TRBD1. The germline V gene encodes CDR1 MNHEY and CDR2 SVGAGI. J lost 4 bases, V lost 6 bases, and 3 bases had no gene match. CDR3 length equals 14 residues. The CDR3 here is CASRPGQGADTQYF. The CDR3 DNA sequence: TGTGCCAGCAGGCCGGGACAGGGGGCAGATACGCAGTATTTT.

The rearrangement links TRBV18 to TRBJ1-1, with D unresolved. This CDR3 is built from 15 residues. Germline V CDR1 and CDR2: KGHSH, LQKENI. Trimming shortened V by 0 bases and J by 4 bases, and 12 bases separated the two germline ends. In nucleotides, the CDR3 is TGTGCCAGCTCACCACCATTCGCCAGGTTCACTGAAGCTTTCTTT. This codes for CASSPPFARFTEAFF.

The V call is TRBV6-1, the J call TRBJ2-5, with TRBD2 matching 10 bases. The CDR3 consists of 17 residues. The V gene's germline CDR1 is MNHNS and CDR2 SASEGT. Trimming took 0 bases from V and 5 from J; bases not matched to a gene: 9. Here the CDR3 reads CASSEAAQRGGLETQYF. In nucleotides, the CDR3 is TGTGCCAGCAGTGAAGCGGCCCAGCGGGGGGGCCTTGAGACCCAGTACTTC.

This clone showed up just a few times. This chain uses TRBV7-3 with TRBJ2-3; D unresolved. This CDR3 spans 15 amino acids. Germline CDR1 reads SGHTA; CDR2 reads FQGTGA. V lost 5 bases and J 2 bases, leaving 14 bases between the germline ends. CDR3 bases: TGTGCCAGCAGCCCCTTAGGCCTAGACACAGATACGCAGTATTTT. The encoded protein is CASSPLGLDTDTQYF.

The V gene is TRBV3-1 (or the pseudogene TRBV3-2), the J gene TRBJ2-3; 9 bases agree with TRBD2. CDR3 length equals 16 residues. With 4 bases clipped from V and 0 bases from J, the junction kept 5 bases outside the gene matches. Germline V gene lookup returns CDR1 LGHDT and CDR2 YNNKEL (reference sequence). The CDR3 protein is CASSRGLARSTDTQYF. In nucleotides, the CDR3 is TGTGCCAGCAGCCGAGGACTAGCGCGTAGCACAGATACGCAGTATTTT.

The chain combines TRBV14 with TRBJ2-2; the D gene is possibly TRBD2 (6 bases). The germline V and J ends were trimmed by 0 bases and 3 bases, with 14 bases remaining between them. The CDR3 sequence is 17 residues long. In germline, CDR1 is SGHDN, CDR2 FVKESK. This chain's CDR3 is CASSQDAGGEDTGELFF. The CDR3 DNA is TGTGCCAGCAGCCAAGATGCCGGGGGAGAAGACACCGGGGAGCTGTTTTTT. Supplemented by reference TRBV14 and TRBJ2-2, the full variable domain reads EAGVTQFPSHSVIEKGQTVTLRCDPISGHDNLYWYRRVMGKEIKFLLHFVKESKQDESGMPNNRFLAERTGGTYSTLKVQPAELEDSGVYFCASSQDAGGEDTGELFFGEGSRLTVL.

V and J are TRBV19 and TRBJ2-3; D is possibly TRBD1 (6 bases). V lost 7 bases and J 5 bases, leaving 16 bases between the germline ends. Germline V gives CDR1 LNHDA, CDR2 SQIVND (reference sequence). The CDR3 has 14 residues. Here the CDR3 DNA reads TGTGCCAGTACCGACTTACAGGGACAAGATACGCAGTATTTT. It is translated as CASTDLQGQDTQYF.

The chain links TRBV18 to TRBJ2-5; the D gene is possibly TRBD1 (5 bases). Per germline, CDR1 KGHSH and CDR2 LQKENI. The CDR3 extends over 14 amino acids. With 3 bases removed from V and 4 bases from J, the gap between germline ends came to 12 bases. The CDR3: CASSPLGRGETQYF. CDR3 nucleotide sequence: TGTGCCAGCTCACCTCTAGGTAGGGGAGAGACCCAGTACTTC.

The chain uses TRBV5-1 and TRBJ1-4, with D hard to call. Per the germline V gene, CDR1 is SGHRS and CDR2 is YFSETQ. V shed 6 bases and J shed 0 bases, with 9 bases lying between them. The CDR3 runs to 14 residues. CDR3 in DNA: TGCGCCAGCACGGCGGGGACAACTAATGAAAAACTGTTTTTT. Amino acids: CASTAGTTNEKLFF. Complete variable domain (other parts from reference TRBV5-1 and TRBJ1-4): KAGVTQTPRYLIKTRGQQVTLSCSPISGHRSVSWYQQTPGQGLQFLFEYFSETQRNKGNFPGRFSGRQFSNSRSEMNVSTLELGDSALYLCASTAGTTNEKLFFGSGTQLSVL.

The rearrangement uses TRBV5-8 and TRBJ1-1; D remains ambiguous. The V end was cut by 2 bases, the J end by 7 bases, with 12 bases between. Per germline, CDR1 SGHTS and CDR2 YDEGEE. The CDR3 length is 13 residues. The CDR3 region is CASSFLDRDEAFF. CDR3 nucleotides: TGTGCCAGCAGCTTTTTAGATCGGGATGAAGCTTTCTTT.

The chain recombines TRBV7-9 with TRBJ2-1; 14 nucleotides agree with TRBD2. The germline V gene has CDR1 SEHNR and CDR2 FQNEAQ (reference sequence). CDR3 length: 17 amino acids. Trimming took 5 bases from V and 5 from J; bases not matched to a gene: 8. CDR3 protein: CASSPGTSGSGDNEQFF. The CDR3 nucleotides are TGTGCCAGCAGCCCCGGGACTAGCGGGAGCGGGGACAATGAGCAGTTCTTC. Looking up the rest from reference TRBV7-9 and TRBJ2-1 gives the full variable domain: DTGVSQNPRHKITKRGQNVTFRCDPISEHNRLYWYRQTLGQGPEFLTYFQNEAQLEKSRLLSDRFSAERPKGSFSTLEIQRTEQGDSAMYLCASSPGTSGSGDNEQFFGPGTRLTVL.